The entry below gives a single TCR beta chain sequence along with its context. The data stem from a study of siplizumab effects on memory and regulatory T cells. Assay: immunoSEQ multiplex PCR; the TCRdb copy retains only in-frame clones and omits some. The sample lists 70,000 to 90,000 clones; 93% were seen once. Trimming removed 3 bases at V and 7 bases at J, with 13 bases between. The germline V gene has CDR1 PRHDT and CDR2 FYEKMQ (reference sequence). This CDR3 has 13 residues. The sequenced sample consisted of CD8+ T cells sorted from blood. This sequence originates from a human donor in good health. This sequence joins TRBV13 and TRBJ2-7, with D unresolved. The CDR3, as DNA: TGTGCCAGCAGCTTTGGCGGCCAAACGGAGCAGTACTTC. This encodes CASSFGGQTEQYF.